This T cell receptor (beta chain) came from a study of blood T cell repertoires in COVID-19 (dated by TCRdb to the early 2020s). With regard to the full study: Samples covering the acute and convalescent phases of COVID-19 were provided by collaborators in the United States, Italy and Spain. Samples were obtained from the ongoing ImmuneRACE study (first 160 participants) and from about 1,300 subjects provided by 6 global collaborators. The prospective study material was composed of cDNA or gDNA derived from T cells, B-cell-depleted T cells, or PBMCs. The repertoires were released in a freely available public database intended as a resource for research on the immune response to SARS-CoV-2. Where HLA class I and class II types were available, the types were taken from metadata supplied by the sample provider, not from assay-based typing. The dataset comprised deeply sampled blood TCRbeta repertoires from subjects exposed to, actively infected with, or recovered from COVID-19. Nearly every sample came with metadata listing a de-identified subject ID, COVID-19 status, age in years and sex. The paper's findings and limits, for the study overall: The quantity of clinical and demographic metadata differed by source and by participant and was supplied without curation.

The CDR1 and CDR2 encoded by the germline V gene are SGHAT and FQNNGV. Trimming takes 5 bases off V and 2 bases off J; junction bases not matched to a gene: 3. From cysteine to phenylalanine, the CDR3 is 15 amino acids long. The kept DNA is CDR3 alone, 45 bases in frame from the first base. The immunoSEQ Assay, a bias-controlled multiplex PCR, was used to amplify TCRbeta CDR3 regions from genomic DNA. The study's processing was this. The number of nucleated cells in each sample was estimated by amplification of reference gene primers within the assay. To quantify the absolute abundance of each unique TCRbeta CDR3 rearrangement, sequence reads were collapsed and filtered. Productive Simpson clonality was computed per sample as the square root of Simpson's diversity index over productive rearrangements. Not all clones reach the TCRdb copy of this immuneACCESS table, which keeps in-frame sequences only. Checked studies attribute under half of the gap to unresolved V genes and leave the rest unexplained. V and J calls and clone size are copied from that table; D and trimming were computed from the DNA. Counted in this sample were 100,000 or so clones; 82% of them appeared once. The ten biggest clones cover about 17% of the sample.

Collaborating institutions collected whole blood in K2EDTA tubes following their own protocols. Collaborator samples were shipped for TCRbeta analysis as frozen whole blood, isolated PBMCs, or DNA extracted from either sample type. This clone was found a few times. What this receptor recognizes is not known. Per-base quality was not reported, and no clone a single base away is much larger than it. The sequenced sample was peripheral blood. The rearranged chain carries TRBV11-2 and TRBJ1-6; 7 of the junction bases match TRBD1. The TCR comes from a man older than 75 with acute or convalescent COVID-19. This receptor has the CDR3 CASSPGTAYNSPLHF. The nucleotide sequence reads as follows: TGTGCCAGCAGCCCTGGGACAGCCTATAATTCACCCCTCCACTTT.